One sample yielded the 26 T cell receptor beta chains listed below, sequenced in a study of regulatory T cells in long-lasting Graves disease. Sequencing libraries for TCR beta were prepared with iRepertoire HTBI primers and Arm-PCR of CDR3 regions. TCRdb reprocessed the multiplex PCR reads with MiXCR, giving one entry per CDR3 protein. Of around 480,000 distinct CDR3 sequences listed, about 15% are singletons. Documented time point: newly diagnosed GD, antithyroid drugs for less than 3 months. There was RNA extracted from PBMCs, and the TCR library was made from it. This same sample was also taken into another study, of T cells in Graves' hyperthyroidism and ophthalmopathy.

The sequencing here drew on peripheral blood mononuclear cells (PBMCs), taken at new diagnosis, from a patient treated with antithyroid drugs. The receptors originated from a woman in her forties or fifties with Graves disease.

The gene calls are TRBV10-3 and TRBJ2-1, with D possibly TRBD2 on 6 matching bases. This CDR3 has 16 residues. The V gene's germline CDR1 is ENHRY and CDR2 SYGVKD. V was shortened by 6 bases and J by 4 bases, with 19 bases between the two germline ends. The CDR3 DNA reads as TGTGCCATCAGACACACCGGGGGACTGGAGTACAATGAGCAGTTCTTC. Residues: CAIRHTGGLEYNEQFF.

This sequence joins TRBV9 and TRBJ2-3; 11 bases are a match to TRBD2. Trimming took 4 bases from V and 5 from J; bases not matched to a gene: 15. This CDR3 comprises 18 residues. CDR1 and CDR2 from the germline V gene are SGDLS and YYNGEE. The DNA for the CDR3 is TGTGCCAGCAGCTTAGCGGCTTGGGGGACTAGCGGCGAAGATACGCAGTATTTT. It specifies CASSLAAWGTSGEDTQYF.

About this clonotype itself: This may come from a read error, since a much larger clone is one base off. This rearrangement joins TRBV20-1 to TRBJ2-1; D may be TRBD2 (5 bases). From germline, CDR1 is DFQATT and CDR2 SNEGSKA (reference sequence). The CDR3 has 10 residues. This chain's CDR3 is CSASGRRQLF. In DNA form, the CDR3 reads TGCAGTGCTAGTGGTAGGAGGCAGCTCTTC.

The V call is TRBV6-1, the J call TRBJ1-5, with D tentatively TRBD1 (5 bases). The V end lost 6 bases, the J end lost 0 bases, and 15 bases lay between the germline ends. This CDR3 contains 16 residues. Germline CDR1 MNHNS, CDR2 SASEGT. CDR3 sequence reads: CASRARTPYSNQPQHF. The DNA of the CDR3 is TGTGCCAGCAGAGCCAGGACACCTTATAGCAATCAGCCCCAGCATTTT.

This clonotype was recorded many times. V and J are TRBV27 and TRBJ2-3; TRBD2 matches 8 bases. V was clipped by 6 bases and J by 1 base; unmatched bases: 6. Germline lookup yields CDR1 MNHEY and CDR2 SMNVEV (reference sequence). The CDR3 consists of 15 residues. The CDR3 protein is CASSSAGGGTDTQYF. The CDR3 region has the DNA TGTGCCAGCAGCTCCGCGGGGGGCGGCACAGATACGCAGTATTTT.

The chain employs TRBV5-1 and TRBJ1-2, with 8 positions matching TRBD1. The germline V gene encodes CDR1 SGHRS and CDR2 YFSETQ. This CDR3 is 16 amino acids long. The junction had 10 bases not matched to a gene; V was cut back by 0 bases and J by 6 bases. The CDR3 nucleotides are TGCGCCAGCAGCTTGGAGTATGGGACAGGAGGTAATGGCTACACCTTC. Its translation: CASSLEYGTGGNGYTF.

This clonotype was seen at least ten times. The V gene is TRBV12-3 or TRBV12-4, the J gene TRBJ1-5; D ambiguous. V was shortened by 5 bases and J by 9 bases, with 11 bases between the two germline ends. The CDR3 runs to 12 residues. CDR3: CASSPPGGPQHF. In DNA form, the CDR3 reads TGTGCCAGCAGTCCTCCCGGAGGGCCCCAGCATTTT.

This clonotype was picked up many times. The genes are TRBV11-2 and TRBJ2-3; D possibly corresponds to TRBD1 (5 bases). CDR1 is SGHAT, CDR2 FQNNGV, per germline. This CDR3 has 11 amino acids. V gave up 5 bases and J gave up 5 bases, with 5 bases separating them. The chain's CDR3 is CASSTGDTQYF. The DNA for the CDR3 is TGTGCCAGCAGCACAGGAGATACGCAGTATTTT. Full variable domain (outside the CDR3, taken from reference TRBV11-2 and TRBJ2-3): EAGVAQSPRYKIIEKRQSVAFWCNPISGHATLYWYQQILGQGPKLLIQFQNNGVVDDSQLPKDRFSAERLKGVDSTLKIQPAKLEDSAVYLCASSTGDTQYFGPGTRLTVL.

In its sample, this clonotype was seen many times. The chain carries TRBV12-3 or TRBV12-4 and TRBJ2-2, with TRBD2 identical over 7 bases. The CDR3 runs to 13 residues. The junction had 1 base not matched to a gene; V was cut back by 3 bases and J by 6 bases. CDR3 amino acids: CASSLGGAGELFF. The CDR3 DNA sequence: TGTGCCAGCAGTTTGGGGGGGGCCGGGGAGCTGTTTTTT.

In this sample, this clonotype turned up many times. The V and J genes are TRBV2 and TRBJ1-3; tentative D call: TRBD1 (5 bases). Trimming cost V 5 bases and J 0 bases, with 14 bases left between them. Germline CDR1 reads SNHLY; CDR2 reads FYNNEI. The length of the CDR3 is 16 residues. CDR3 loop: CASSIAEGLSGNTIYF. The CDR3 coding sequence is TGTGCCAGCAGTATTGCTGAGGGGCTCTCTGGAAACACCATATATTTT.

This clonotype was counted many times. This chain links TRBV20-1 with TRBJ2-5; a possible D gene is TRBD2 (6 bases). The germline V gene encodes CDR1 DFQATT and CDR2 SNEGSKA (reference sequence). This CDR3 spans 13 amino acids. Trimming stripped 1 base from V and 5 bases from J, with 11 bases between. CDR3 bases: TGCAGTGCTAGAGTCGCAGGGAGGGAGACCCAGTACTTC. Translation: CSARVAGRETQYF.

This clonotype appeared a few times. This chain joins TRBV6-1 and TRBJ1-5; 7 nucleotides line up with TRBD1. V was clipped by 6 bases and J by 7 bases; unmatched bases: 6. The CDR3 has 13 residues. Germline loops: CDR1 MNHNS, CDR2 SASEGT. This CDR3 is CASSQGGGQPQHF. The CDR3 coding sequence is TGTGCCAGCAGCCAGGGGGGAGGCCAGCCCCAGCATTTT.

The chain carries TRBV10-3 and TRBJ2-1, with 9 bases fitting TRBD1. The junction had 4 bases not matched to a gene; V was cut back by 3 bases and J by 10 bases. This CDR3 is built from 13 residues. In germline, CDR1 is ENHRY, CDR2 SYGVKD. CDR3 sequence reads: CAISEAQGAEQFF. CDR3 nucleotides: TGTGCCATCAGTGAAGCACAGGGGGCCGAGCAGTTCTTC.

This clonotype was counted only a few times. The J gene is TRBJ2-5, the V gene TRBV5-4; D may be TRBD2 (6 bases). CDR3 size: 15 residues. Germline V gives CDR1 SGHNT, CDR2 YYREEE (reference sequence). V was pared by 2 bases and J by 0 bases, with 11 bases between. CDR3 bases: TGTGCCAGCAGCTTCCTCGGAGGGAACCAAGAGACCCAGTACTTC. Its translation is CASSFLGGNQETQYF.

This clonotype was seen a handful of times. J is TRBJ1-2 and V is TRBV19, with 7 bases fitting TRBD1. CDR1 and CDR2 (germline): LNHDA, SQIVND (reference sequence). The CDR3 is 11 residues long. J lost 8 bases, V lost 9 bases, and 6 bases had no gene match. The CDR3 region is CASRGLEGYTF. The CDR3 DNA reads TGTGCCAGCAGGGGGTTAGAAGGCTACACCTTC.

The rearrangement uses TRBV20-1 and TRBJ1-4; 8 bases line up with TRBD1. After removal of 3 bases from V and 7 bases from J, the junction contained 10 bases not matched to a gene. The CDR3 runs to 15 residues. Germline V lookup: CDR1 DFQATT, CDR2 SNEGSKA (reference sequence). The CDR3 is CSARGTDRGGEKLFF. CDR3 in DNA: TGCAGTGCTAGGGGAACTGACAGGGGAGGTGAAAAACTGTTTTTT.

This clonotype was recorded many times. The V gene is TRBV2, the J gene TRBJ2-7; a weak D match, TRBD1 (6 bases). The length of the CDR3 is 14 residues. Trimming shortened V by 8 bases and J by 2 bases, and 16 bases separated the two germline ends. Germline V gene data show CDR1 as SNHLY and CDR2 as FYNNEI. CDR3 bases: TGTGCCAGCGACTCCGGGACATTGACCTACGAGCAGTACTTC. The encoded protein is CASDSGTLTYEQYF.

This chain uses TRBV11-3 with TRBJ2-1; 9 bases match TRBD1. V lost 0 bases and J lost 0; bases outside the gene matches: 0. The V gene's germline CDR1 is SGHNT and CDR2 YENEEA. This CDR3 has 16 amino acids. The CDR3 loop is CASSLEQGASYNEQFF. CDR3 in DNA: TGTGCCAGCAGCTTAGAACAGGGGGCCTCCTACAATGAGCAGTTCTTC.

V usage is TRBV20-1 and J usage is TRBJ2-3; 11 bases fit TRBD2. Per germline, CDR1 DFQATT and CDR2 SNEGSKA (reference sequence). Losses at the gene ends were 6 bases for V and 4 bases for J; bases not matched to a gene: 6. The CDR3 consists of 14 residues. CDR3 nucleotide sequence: TGCAGTGCACCTCCTAGCGGGGGGCCAGATACGCAGTATTTT. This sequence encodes CSAPPSGGPDTQYF.

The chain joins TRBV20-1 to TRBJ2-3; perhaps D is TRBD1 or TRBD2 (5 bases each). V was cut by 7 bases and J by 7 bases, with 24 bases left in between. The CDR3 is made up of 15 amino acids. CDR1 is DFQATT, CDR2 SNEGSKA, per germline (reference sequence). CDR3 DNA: TGCAGTGTTTCGATGGGGACCGGACGGTGGAATACGCAGTATTTT. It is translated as CSVSMGTGRWNTQYF.

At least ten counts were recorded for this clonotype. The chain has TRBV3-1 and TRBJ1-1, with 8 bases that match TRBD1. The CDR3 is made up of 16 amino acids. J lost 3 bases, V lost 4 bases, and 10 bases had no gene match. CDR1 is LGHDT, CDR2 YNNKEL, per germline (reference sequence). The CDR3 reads CASSLGRGRGDTEAFF. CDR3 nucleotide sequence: TGTGCCAGCAGCCTAGGCAGGGGGCGCGGGGACACTGAAGCTTTCTTT.

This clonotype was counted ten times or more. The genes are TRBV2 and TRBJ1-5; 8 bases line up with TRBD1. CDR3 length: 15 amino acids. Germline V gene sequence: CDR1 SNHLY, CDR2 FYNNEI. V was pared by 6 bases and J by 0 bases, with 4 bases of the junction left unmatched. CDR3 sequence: CASRGTGYSNQPQHF. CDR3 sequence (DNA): TGTGCCAGCAGGGGGACAGGTTATAGCAATCAGCCCCAGCATTTT.

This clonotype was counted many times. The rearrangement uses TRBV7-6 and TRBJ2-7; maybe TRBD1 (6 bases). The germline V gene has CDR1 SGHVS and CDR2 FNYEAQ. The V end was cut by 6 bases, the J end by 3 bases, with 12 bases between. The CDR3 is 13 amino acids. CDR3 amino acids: CASSLTGDYEQYF. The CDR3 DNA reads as TGTGCCAGCAGTTTGACAGGCGACTACGAGCAGTACTTC.

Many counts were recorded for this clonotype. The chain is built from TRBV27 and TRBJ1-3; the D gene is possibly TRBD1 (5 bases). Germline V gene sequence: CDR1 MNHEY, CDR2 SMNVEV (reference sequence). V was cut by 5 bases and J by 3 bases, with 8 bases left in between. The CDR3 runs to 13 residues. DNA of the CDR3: TGTGCCAGCAGTGGGGCGGGTGGAAACACCATATATTTT. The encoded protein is CASSGAGGNTIYF.

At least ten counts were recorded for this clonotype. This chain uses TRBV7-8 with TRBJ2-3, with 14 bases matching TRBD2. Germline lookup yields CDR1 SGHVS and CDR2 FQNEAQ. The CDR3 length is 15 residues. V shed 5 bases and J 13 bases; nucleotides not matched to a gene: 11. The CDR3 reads CASSAQTSGGALEYF. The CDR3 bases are TGTGCCAGCAGCGCCCAGACTAGCGGGGGGGCCCTGGAGTATTTT.

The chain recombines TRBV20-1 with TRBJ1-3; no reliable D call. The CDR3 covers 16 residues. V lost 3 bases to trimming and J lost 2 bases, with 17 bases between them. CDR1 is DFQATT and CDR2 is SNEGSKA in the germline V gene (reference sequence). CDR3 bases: TGCAGTGCTAGTCCCCTGGTGGCGGTCCCTGGAAACACCATATATTTT. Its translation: CSASPLVAVPGNTIYF.